A single sample is the source of the 2 T cell receptor beta chains below, sequenced in a study of CD8+ T cells in alopecia areata. As the sequencing template, cDNA was produced by extracting RNA and reverse transcribing it. Assay used: immunoSEQ multiplex PCR; TCRdb lists only in-frame clones, some missing. This table has roughly 23,000 clones, roughly 50% appearing once. The sequenced sample was NKG2D-high CD8+ T cells sorted from blood. These receptors all come from a human donor with alopecia areata.

The V gene is TRBV4-1, the J gene TRBJ2-3; TRBD2 matches at 9 bases. The germline gives CDR1 MGHRA, CDR2 YSYEKL. The V gene end was trimmed by 2 bases and the J gene end by 2 bases; junction bases not matched to a gene: 2. The CDR3 contains 15 residues. CDR3 DNA sequence: TGCGCCAGCAGCCAAACTAGCGGGCCCACAGATACGCAGTATTTT. This sequence encodes CASSQTSGPTDTQYF.

The V and J genes are TRBV19 and TRBJ2-2; D gene uncertain. CDR3 length equals 14 residues. The V gene's germline CDR1 is LNHDA and CDR2 SQIVND (reference sequence). Trimming stripped 6 bases from V and 0 bases from J, with 8 bases between. CDR3 DNA sequence: TGTGCCAGTAGACCCGGTACGAACACCGGGGAGCTGTTTTTT. Translating it yields CASRPGTNTGELFF.